Below are 9 T cell receptor beta chains sequenced from a single sample in a study of blood T cell repertoires in COVID-19. Only in-frame clones appear in the TCRdb table, and some are missing; sequencing was by immunoSEQ multiplex PCR. The sample has approximately 170,000 clones; 80% are singletons. Sequenced: PBMCs or T cells enriched from blood (not recorded which). The receptors were gathered from a middle-aged man who had recovered from COVID-19.

The chain employs TRBV3-1 (or the pseudogene TRBV3-2) and TRBJ2-7, with no clear D. Germline lookup yields CDR1 LGHDT and CDR2 YNNKEL (reference sequence). The V end lost 3 bases, the J end lost 5 bases, and 8 bases lay between the germline ends. The CDR3 is 12 amino acids. DNA for the CDR3: TGTGCCAGCAGCCATGCGTCTAACGAGCAGTACTTC. Amino acids: CASSHASNEQYF.

The V and J genes are TRBV10-3 and TRBJ2-3; possibly TRBD2 for D (7 bases). CDR1 and CDR2 (germline): ENHRY, SYGVKD. The CDR3 has 18 amino acids. V shed 6 bases and J shed 4 bases, with 26 bases lying between them. Here the CDR3 DNA reads TGTGCCATCAGATCCTTCTCGGGTGGGGGGGCCTCCCCAGATACGCAGTATTTT. Its protein is CAIRSFSGGGASPDTQYF.

The sample holds one count of this clone. J is TRBJ2-1 and V is TRBV9, with a tentative D call TRBD2 (6 bases). The ends were cut back, 2 bases at V and 0 bases at J, with 9 bases in the middle. The germline V gene encodes CDR1 SGDLS and CDR2 YYNGEE. The CDR3 covers 15 residues. For the CDR3, the DNA is TGTGCCAGCAGCGTTAGCGGAAGCTCCTACAATGAGCAGTTCTTC. Encoded protein: CASSVSGSSYNEQFF.

The genes are TRBV27 and TRBJ2-2; D is uncertain. CDR3 length equals 12 residues. V was trimmed by 5 bases and J by 9 bases, leaving 10 bases between them. Per the germline V gene, CDR1 is MNHEY and CDR2 is SMNVEV (reference sequence). The CDR3 nucleotides read TGTGCCAGCAGTCCGCTAAATAGGGAGCTGTTTTTT. Protein product: CASSPLNRELFF.

This chain uses TRBV24-1 with TRBJ2-7; D ambiguous. This CDR3 is 13 amino acids long. Trimming stripped 9 bases from V and 0 bases from J, with 11 bases between. Germline V gives CDR1 KGHDR, CDR2 SFDVKD. The CDR3 DNA follows: TGTGCCACCTCGGAGAGGAGCTCCTACGAGCAGTACTTC. Translated: CATSERSSYEQYF.

The J gene is TRBJ2-1, the V gene TRBV4-1, with 7 positions matching TRBD1. Germline V lookup: CDR1 MGHRA, CDR2 YSYEKL. The V gene end was trimmed by 0 bases and the J gene end by 1 base; junction bases not matched to a gene: 3. The CDR3 loop spans 16 amino acids. DNA of the CDR3: TGCGCCAGCAGCCAAGAAGGGGGCCGGTCCTACAATGAGCAGTTCTTC. Protein: CASSQEGGRSYNEQFF.

The gene calls are TRBV5-4 and TRBJ2-1; 11 bases match TRBD2. Germline V gives CDR1 SGHNT, CDR2 YYREEE (reference sequence). The CDR3 totals 16 residues. After removal of 0 bases from V and 5 bases from J, the junction contained 4 bases not matched to a gene. The CDR3: CASSLALAGGDNEQFF. CDR3 coding DNA: TGTGCCAGCAGCTTGGCGTTAGCGGGGGGGGACAATGAGCAGTTCTTC.

This clone was counted between two and nine times. The gene calls are TRBV11-2 and TRBJ2-3, with 9 nucleotides matching TRBD1. CDR1 and CDR2 from the germline V gene are SGHAT and FQNNGV. Unmatched junction bases numbered 5, after V lost 5 bases and J lost 2 bases. CDR3 size: 15 residues. The CDR3 spells CASSRDRADTDTQYF. In DNA, the CDR3 is TGTGCCAGCAGCCGGGACAGGGCCGACACAGATACGCAGTATTTT.

The table lists this clone with a few counts. The chain uses TRBV30 and TRBJ1-2, with TRBD1 matching 7 bases. The V segment lost 1 base and the J segment 4 bases; nucleotides outside the gene matches: 6. CDR1 and CDR2 (germline): GTSNPN, SVGIG (reference sequence). This CDR3 spans 14 amino acids. DNA of the CDR3: TGTGCCTGGAGTGCGATAACAGGGGCCTATGGCTACACCTTC. Translating gives CAWSAITGAYGYTF. Based on the CDR3 plus reference TRBV30 and TRBJ1-2, the full variable domain is SQTIHQWPATLVQPVGSPLSLECTVEGTSNPNLYWYRQAAGRGLQLLFYSVGIGQISSEVPQNLSASRPQDRQFILSSKKLLLSDSGFYLCAWSAITGAYGYTFGSGTRLTVV.